This TCR beta chain was sequenced in a study of tumor and adjacent non-tumor tissue in lung cancer. Findings and limits, study-wide: Top 100 clones took a larger repertoire share in normal lung.

This sample's RNA came from whole unsorted tissue. This non-tumor lung sample came from over 3 cm beyond the tumor edge. Deletions cut 4 bases from V and 1 base from J, with 18 bases between. Germline CDR1 is MDHEN and CDR2 is SYDVKM. The CDR3 runs 17 residues. Comments on this clonotype: Its antigen remains unidentified.

TCRbeta libraries were built with three rounds of nested PCR, modified from ARM-PCR. TCRdb re-called the multiplex PCR reads with MiXCR, one entry per CDR3 protein. The data contain tens of thousands of distinct CDR3 sequences, about 61% of them singletons. This chain uses TRBV28 with TRBJ2-3; D is undetermined. This TCR derives from a man between 70 and 80 years old with non-small cell lung cancer. The sequenced sample was distant non-tumor lung tissue. The CDR3 DNA follows: TGTGCCAGCAGTTCCATCCAGCCGGGCCCTCGCACAGATACGCAGTATTTT. Translated: CASSSIQPGPRTDTQYF.